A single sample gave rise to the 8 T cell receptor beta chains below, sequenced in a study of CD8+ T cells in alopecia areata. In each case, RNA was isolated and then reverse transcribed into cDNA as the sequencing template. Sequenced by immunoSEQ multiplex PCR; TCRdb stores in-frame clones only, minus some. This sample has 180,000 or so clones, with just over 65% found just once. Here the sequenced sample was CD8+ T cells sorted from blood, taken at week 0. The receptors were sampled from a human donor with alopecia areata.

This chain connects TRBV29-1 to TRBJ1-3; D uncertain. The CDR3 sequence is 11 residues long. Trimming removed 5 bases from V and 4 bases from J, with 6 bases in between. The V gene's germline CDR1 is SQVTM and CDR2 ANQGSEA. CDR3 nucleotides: TGCAGCGTTCCTACCGGAAACACCATATATTTT. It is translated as CSVPTGNTIYF. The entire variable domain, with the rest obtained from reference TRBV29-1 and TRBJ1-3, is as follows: SAVISQKPSRDICQRGTSLTIQCQVDSQVTMMFWYRQQPGQSLTLIATANQGSEATYESGFVIDKFPISRPNLTFSTLTVSNMSPEDSSIYLCSVPTGNTIYFGEGSWLTVV.

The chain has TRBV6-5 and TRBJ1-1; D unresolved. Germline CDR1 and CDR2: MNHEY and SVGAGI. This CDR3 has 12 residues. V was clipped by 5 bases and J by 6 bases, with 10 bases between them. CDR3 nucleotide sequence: TGTGCCAGCAGTCCCGGACCGGCTGAAGCTTTCTTT. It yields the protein CASSPGPAEAFF.

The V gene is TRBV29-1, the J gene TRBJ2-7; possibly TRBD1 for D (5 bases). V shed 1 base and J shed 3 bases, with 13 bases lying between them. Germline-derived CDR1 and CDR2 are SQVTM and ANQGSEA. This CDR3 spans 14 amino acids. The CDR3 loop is CSVEVQGRVYEQYF. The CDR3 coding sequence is TGCAGCGTTGAAGTTCAGGGTCGGGTCTACGAGCAGTACTTC.

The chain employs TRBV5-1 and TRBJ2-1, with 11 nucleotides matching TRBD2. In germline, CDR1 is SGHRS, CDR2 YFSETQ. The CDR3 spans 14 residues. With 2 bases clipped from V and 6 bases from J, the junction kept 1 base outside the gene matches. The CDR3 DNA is TGCGCCAGCAGCTTTACTAGCGGGGGCAATGAGCAGTTCTTC. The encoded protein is CASSFTSGGNEQFF.

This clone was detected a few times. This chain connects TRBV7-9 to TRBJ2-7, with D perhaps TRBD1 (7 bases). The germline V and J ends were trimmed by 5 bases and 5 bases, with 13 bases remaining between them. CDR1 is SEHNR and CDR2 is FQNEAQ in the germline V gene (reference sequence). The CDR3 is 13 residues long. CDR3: CASSHSGGNEQYF. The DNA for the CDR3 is TGTGCCAGCAGCCATTCAGGGGGGAACGAGCAGTACTTC.

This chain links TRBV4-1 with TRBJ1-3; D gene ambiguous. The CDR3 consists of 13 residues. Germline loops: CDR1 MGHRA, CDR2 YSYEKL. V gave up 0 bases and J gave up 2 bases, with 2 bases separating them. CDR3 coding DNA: TGCGCCAGCAGCCAAGATCCTGGAAACACCATATATTTT. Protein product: CASSQDPGNTIYF.

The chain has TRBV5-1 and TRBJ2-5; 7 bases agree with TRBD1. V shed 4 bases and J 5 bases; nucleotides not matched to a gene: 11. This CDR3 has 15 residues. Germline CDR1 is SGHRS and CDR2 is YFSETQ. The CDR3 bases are TGCGCCAGCAGCGGCTGGACAGGTCAAGGGGAGACCCAGTACTTC. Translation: CASSGWTGQGETQYF.

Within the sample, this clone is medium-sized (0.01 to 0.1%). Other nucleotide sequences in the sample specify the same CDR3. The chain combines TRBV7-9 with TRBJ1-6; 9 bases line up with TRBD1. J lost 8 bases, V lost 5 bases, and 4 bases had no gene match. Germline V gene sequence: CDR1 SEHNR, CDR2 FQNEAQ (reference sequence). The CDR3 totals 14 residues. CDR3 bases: TGTGCCAGCAGCACGGGACAGGGTTATTCACCCCTCCACTTT. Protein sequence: CASSTGQGYSPLHF.